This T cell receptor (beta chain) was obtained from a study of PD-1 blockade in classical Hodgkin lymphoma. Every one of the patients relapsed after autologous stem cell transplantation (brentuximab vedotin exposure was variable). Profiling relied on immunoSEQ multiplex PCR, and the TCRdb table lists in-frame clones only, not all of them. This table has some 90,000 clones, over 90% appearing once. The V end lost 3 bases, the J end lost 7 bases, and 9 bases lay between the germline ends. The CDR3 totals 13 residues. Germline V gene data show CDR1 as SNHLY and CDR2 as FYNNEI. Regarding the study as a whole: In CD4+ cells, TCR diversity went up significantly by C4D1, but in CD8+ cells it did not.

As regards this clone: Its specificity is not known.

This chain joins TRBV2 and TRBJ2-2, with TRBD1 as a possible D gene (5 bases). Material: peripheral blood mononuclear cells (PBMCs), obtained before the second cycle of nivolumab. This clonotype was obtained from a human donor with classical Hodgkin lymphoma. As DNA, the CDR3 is TGTGCCAGCAGTGACAGGGCAATCGGGGAGCTGTTTTTT. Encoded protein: CASSDRAIGELFF. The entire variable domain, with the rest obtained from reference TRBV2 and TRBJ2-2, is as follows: EPEVTQTPSHQVTQMGQEVILRCVPISNHLYFYWYRQILGQKVEFLVSFYNNEISEKSEIFDDQFSVERPDGSNFTLKIRSTKLEDSAMYFCASSDRAIGELFFGEGSRLTVL.